A single sample is the source of the 14 T cell receptor beta chains below, sequenced in a study of T-cell reconstitution after alpha-beta-depleted transplantation in children. A TCRbeta library incorporating unique molecular identifiers was prepared. TCRdb reprocessed the PCR reads with MiXCR, giving one entry per CDR3 protein. The repertoire has about 460,000 distinct CDR3 sequences, roughly a tenth of them found once; the top ten carry roughly 2%. The starting material was PBMCs, obtained before TCRalphabeta/CD19-depleted stem cell transplant. These receptors all stem from a child younger than 10 with inherited bone marrow failure, due to receive a stem cell transplant.

The table lists this clonotype with many counts. The rearrangement links TRBV15 to TRBJ2-2; tentative D call: TRBD2 (5 bases). The CDR3 consists of 16 residues. CDR1 LNHNV and CDR2 YYDKDF come from the germline V gene (reference sequence). V dropped 1 base and J dropped 7 bases, with 16 bases sitting between them. The chain's CDR3 is CATSRVRGSAGGELFF. The CDR3 DNA reads TGTGCCACCAGCAGAGTTAGAGGAAGCGCGGGCGGGGAGCTGTTTTTT.

Ten or more counts support this clonotype. V usage is TRBV27 and J usage is TRBJ1-2, with D perhaps TRBD1 (5 bases). Germline CDR1 reads MNHEY; CDR2 reads SMNVEV (reference sequence). The CDR3 covers 13 residues. V was trimmed by 3 bases and J by 4 bases, leaving 9 bases between them. The CDR3 DNA follows: TGTGCCAGCAGTTTTCAGGGTAGCTATGGCTACACCTTC. It codes for CASSFQGSYGYTF.

This clonotype was seen repeatedly, ten times or more. The rearrangement joins TRBV27 to TRBJ2-2; D ambiguous. The V gene's germline CDR1 is MNHEY and CDR2 SMNVEV (reference sequence). The CDR3 covers 13 residues. V lost 5 bases and J 1 base, leaving 5 bases between the germline ends. The CDR3 DNA reads TGTGCCAGCAGTCACAAGAACACCGGGGAGCTGTTTTTT. This sequence encodes CASSHKNTGELFF.

The chain recombines TRBV29-1 with TRBJ2-7, with 9 bases matching TRBD2. V trimming: 3 bases; J trimming: 1 base; junction bases outside the gene matches: 4. CDR1 SQVTM and CDR2 ANQGSEA come from the germline V gene. The CDR3 is 14 residues long. The CDR3 spells CSVDGREGSYEQYF. The CDR3 nucleotides are TGCAGCGTTGACGGGCGGGAGGGGTCCTACGAGCAGTACTTC.

This clonotype came up many times. This sequence joins TRBV5-1 and TRBJ2-3; 8 nucleotides agree with TRBD2. CDR3 size: 17 residues. After removal of 0 bases from V and 0 bases from J, the junction contained 6 bases not matched to a gene. Germline V CDR1 and CDR2: SGHRS, YFSETQ. The CDR3 nucleotides read TGCGCCAGCAGCTTGGCCTTAGCGGGACCTAGCACAGATACGCAGTATTTT. Translation: CASSLALAGPSTDTQYF.

This clonotype was recorded many times. The rearrangement joins TRBV29-1 to TRBJ2-7, with D possibly being TRBD1 or TRBD2 (6 bases each). The CDR3 is 14 amino acids. Per germline, CDR1 SQVTM and CDR2 ANQGSEA. V was pared by 6 bases and J by 3 bases, with 18 bases between. The CDR3 DNA reads TGCAGCGTGATGTCGGGCAGGGGACTCTACGAGCAGTACTTC. Translating it yields CSVMSGRGLYEQYF.

This clonotype was seen repeatedly, ten times or more. The chain couples TRBV12-3 or TRBV12-4 to TRBJ2-6; TRBD2 might be the D (7 bases). The CDR3 is 16 residues long. Trimming shortened V by 4 bases and J by 2 bases, and 12 bases separated the two germline ends. CDR3 DNA sequence: TGTGCCAGCAGTTACACGGGGGGCGCTGGGGCCAACGTCCTGACTTTC. This encodes CASSYTGGAGANVLTF.

This clonotype was seen many times. The chain joins TRBV5-1 to TRBJ1-2; 10 bases are a match to TRBD1. Germline-derived CDR1 and CDR2 are SGHRS and YFSETQ. With 3 bases clipped from V and 4 bases from J, the junction kept 0 bases outside the gene matches. The CDR3 spans 13 residues. The chain's CDR3 is CASSWDRGYGYTF. CDR3 DNA: TGCGCCAGCAGCTGGGACAGGGGCTATGGCTACACCTTC.

On this clonotype itself: This sequence may be a read error, since a much larger clone differs from it by one base. The chain uses TRBV19 and TRBJ1-1, with 7 bases aligning to TRBD1. Germline V gene sequence: CDR1 LNHDA, CDR2 SQIVND (reference sequence). This CDR3 is built from 16 residues. The CDR3 spells CAGSPTWGRQGTEAFF. The CDR3 DNA sequence: TGTGCCGGTAGTCCGACCTGGGGCAGACAGGGCACTGAAGCTTTCTTT.

Only a few counts were recorded for this clonotype. The chain carries TRBV30 and TRBJ1-1, with unresolved D. Germline assignment: CDR1 GTSNPN and CDR2 SVGIG (reference sequence). The length of the CDR3 is 11 residues. V was clipped by 5 bases and J by 1 base, with 5 bases between them. CDR3 nucleotide sequence: TGTGCCTGGGAACAGAACACTGAAGCTTTCTTT. Translating gives CAWEQNTEAFF.

This clonotype was recorded at least ten times. This chain uses TRBV5-8 with TRBJ2-3; 9 nucleotides align to TRBD2. The J segment lost 2 bases and the V segment lost 3 bases, leaving 10 bases of the junction unmatched. The CDR3 length is 17 residues. Germline V gives CDR1 SGHTS, CDR2 YDEGEE. CDR3 sequence: CASSSVTGLALTDTQYF. The CDR3 DNA reads TGTGCCAGCAGCTCGGTAACCGGACTAGCGCTCACAGATACGCAGTATTTT.

This clonotype was seen ten or more times. The chain has TRBV4-3 and TRBJ2-1, with 10 bases identical to TRBD2. V was pared by 0 bases and J by 8 bases, with 10 bases of the junction left unmatched. CDR1 and CDR2 from the germline V gene are LGHNA and YSLEER. The CDR3 spans 17 residues. CDR3 coding DNA: TGCGCCAGCAGCCAAGAAGGAAGAGCGGGAGGGCCGGATGAGCAGTTCTTC. This encodes CASSQEGRAGGPDEQFF.

This clonotype was recorded many times. The chain has TRBV12-3 or TRBV12-4 and TRBJ2-3, with D unresolved. The CDR3 length is 13 residues. V was shortened by 4 bases and J by 6 bases, with 11 bases between the two germline ends. The CDR3 loop reads CASSSHARDTQYF. The CDR3 DNA is TGTGCCAGCAGTTCCCACGCAAGGGATACGCAGTATTTT.

This clonotype was counted many times. This chain joins TRBV5-5 and TRBJ1-5; tentative D call: TRBD1 (5 bases). Germline V gives CDR1 SGHKS, CDR2 YYEKEE (reference sequence). The CDR3 covers 14 residues. Trimming pared 0 bases from V and 7 bases from J, leaving 11 bases between. CDR3 sequence (DNA): TGTGCCAGCAGCTTGGGGGGGAAAGCCCAGCCCCAGCATTTT. It specifies CASSLGGKAQPQHF.